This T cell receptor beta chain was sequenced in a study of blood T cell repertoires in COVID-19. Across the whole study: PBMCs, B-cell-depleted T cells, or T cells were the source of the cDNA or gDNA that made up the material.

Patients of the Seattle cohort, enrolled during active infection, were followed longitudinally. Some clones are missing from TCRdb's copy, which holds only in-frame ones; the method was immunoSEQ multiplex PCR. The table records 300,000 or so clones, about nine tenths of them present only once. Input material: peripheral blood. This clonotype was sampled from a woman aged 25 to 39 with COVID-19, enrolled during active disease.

The CDR3 sequence is CATSDTRETQYF. The CDR3 DNA reads as TGTGCCACCAGTGATACTCGGGAGACCCAGTACTTC. The chain is built from TRBV24-1 and TRBJ2-5; D is undetermined. The CDR3 sequence is 12 residues long. Trimming removed 3 bases from V and 5 bases from J, with 6 bases in between. Per germline, CDR1 KGHDR and CDR2 SFDVKD.